This T cell receptor (beta chain) was profiled in a study of blood T cell repertoires in COVID-19. Study context: Acute and convalescent COVID-19 specimens originated in the United States, Italy and Spain. The analysed material was cDNA or gDNA that came from T cells, B-cell-depleted T cells, or PBMCs.

The CDR3 is made up of 14 amino acids. Germline assignment: CDR1 SNHLY and CDR2 FYNNEI. V gave up 4 bases and J gave up 4 bases, with 10 bases separating them. In the authors' workflow: For nucleated cells, counts were estimated from reference gene primer amplification. TCRdb's copy holds only in-frame clones and misses some; the assay was immunoSEQ multiplex PCR. V, J and clone size are taken as reported in that table, and D and trimming were inferred from the DNA itself. Of some 120,000 clones detected, approximately 90% appear once; the ten largest clones hold approximately 1.1%. V gene TRBV2 combines with J gene TRBJ2-2; D not certain. The clonotype comes from a woman aged 80 or over with acute or convalescent COVID-19. The sequenced material came from peripheral blood. The CDR3 loop reads CASSVYTSTGELFF. CDR3 DNA: TGTGCCAGCAGTGTGTACACCTCCACCGGGGAGCTGTTTTTT.